A selection of T cell receptor beta chains follows, all from one sample in a study of blood T cell repertoires in COVID-19. Using immunoSEQ multiplex PCR, the repertoire was profiled, and TCRdb retains in-frame clones only, with some absent. The table includes roughly 60,000 clones, 80% to 90% detected once. Input material: peripheral blood. The receptors come from a man in his forties with acute or convalescent COVID-19. The CDR3 runs from the conserved cysteine through the conserved F or W. A D gene is named only where the DNA matches it firmly.

v_call: TRBV24-1; d_call: NA; cdr3_length: 13; j_call: TRBJ1-2; cdr3_aa: CATAALRGGGYTF; cdr3_nt: TGTGCCACCGCCGCCCTAAGAGGGGGAGGCTACACCTTC
v_call: TRBV4-1; d_call: TRBD1; cdr3_length: 14; j_call: TRBJ1-2; cdr3_aa: CASSQGTGNYGYTF; cdr3_nt: TGCGCCAGCAGCCAAGGGACAGGCAACTATGGCTACACCTTC
v_call: TRBV6-6; d_call: NA; cdr3_length: 12; j_call: TRBJ2-7; cdr3_aa: CASWSTRYEQYF; cdr3_nt: TGTGCCAGCTGGTCAACGAGGTACGAGCAGTACTTC
v_call: TRBV10-3; d_call: TRBD1; cdr3_length: 17; j_call: TRBJ2-7; cdr3_aa: CAISGTETGVLGYEQYF; cdr3_nt: TGTGCCATCAGTGGGACGGAGACAGGGGTCCTGGGCTACGAGCAGTACTTC
v_call: TRBV6-1; d_call: NA; cdr3_length: 14; j_call: TRBJ2-5; cdr3_aa: CASSEFRGGETQYF; cdr3_nt: TGTGCCAGCAGTGAATTTAGGGGTGGGGAGACCCAGTACTTC
v_call: TRBV10-1; d_call: NA; cdr3_length: 12; j_call: TRBJ1-1; cdr3_aa: CASGGFGTEAFF; cdr3_nt: TGCGCCAGCGGGGGCTTCGGCACTGAAGCTTTCTTT
v_call: TRBV3-1/TRBV3-2; d_call: TRBD2; cdr3_length: 16; j_call: TRBJ2-1; cdr3_aa: CASSQDLLAGPNEQFF; cdr3_nt: TGTGCCAGCAGCCAAGATCTCCTAGCGGGGCCCAATGAGCAGTTCTTC
v_call: TRBV3-1/TRBV3-2; d_call: NA; cdr3_length: 15; j_call: TRBJ2-5; cdr3_aa: CASSQAVTYQETQYF; cdr3_nt: TGTGCCAGCAGCCAAGCGGTAACGTACCAAGAGACCCAGTACTTC
v_call: TRBV2; d_call: NA; cdr3_length: 17; j_call: TRBJ1-5; cdr3_aa: CASSYLLSRSEDQPQHF; cdr3_nt: TGTGCCAGCAGTTACCTTTTGTCCCGGAGTGAAGATCAGCCCCAGCATTTT
v_call: TRBV10-2; d_call: NA; cdr3_length: 13; j_call: TRBJ1-3; cdr3_aa: CASSESRVNTIYF; cdr3_nt: TGCGCCAGCAGTGAGTCGAGGGTGAACACCATATATTTT
v_call: TRBV6-5; d_call: NA; cdr3_length: 14; j_call: TRBJ2-1; cdr3_aa: CASTPTRGGNEQFF; cdr3_nt: TGTGCCAGCACCCCAACGAGGGGGGGCAATGAGCAGTTCTTC
v_call: TRBV5-1; d_call: TRBD2; cdr3_length: 15; j_call: TRBJ2-3; cdr3_aa: CASSSLAGDADTQYF; cdr3_nt: TGCGCCAGCAGCTCCCTAGCGGGGGATGCAGATACGCAGTATTTT
v_call: TRBV2; d_call: NA; cdr3_length: 11; j_call: TRBJ2-3; cdr3_aa: CASQFTDTQYF; cdr3_nt: TGTGCCAGCCAATTCACAGATACGCAGTATTTT
v_call: TRBV29-1; d_call: TRBD2; cdr3_length: 13; j_call: TRBJ2-7; cdr3_aa: CSVRAGGTYEQYF; cdr3_nt: TGCAGCGTCCGGGCGGGGGGCACCTACGAGCAGTACTTC
v_call: TRBV11-2; d_call: NA; cdr3_length: 15; j_call: TRBJ2-3; cdr3_aa: CASSSQSPYTDTQYF; cdr3_nt: TGTGCCAGCAGCTCCCAAAGCCCGTACACAGATACGCAGTATTTT
v_call: TRBV11-3; d_call: TRBD2; cdr3_length: 15; j_call: TRBJ2-5; cdr3_aa: CASTGLAGGRETQYF; cdr3_nt: TGTGCCAGCACCGGACTAGCGGGGGGTCGGGAGACCCAGTACTTC
v_call: TRBV6-5; d_call: NA; cdr3_length: 15; j_call: TRBJ1-2; cdr3_aa: CASRATVDSSYGYTF; cdr3_nt: TGTGCCAGCAGGGCGACAGTCGATTCTTCCTATGGCTACACCTTC